Each of the 9 T cell receptor beta chains below was sequenced from the same sample in a study of technical replicates of blood from a handful of donors. Using immunoSEQ multiplex PCR, the repertoire was profiled, and TCRdb retains in-frame clones only, with some absent. The table shows about 100,000 clones, with about 95% occurring only once. What was sequenced was T cells isolated from PBMCs. These receptors came from a human donor in good health.

The chain carries TRBV15 and TRBJ2-6, with TRBD1 matching 7 bases. V was pared by 3 bases and J by 1 base, with 0 bases of the junction left unmatched. The V gene's germline CDR1 is LNHNV and CDR2 YYDKDF (reference sequence). This CDR3 is 15 amino acids long. The CDR3 protein is CATSRDRSGANVLTF. CDR3 sequence (DNA): TGTGCCACCAGCAGGGACAGGTCTGGGGCCAACGTCCTGACTTTC.

The chain couples TRBV7-2 to TRBJ1-5; 9 bases line up with TRBD1. V gave up 5 bases and J gave up 1 base; unmatched junction bases: 6. The V gene's germline CDR1 is SGHTA and CDR2 FQGNSA. The CDR3 spans 16 residues. The CDR3 region is CASSQAGQGSNQPQHF. CDR3 nucleotide sequence: TGTGCCAGCAGCCAGGCGGGACAGGGCAGCAATCAGCCCCAGCATTTT.

CDR3 in amino acids: CSVEDAGRGKNEQYF. The CDR3 DNA follows: TGCAGCGTTGAAGATGCGGGCAGGGGTAAGAACGAGCAGTACTTC. The chain links TRBV29-1 to TRBJ2-7; tentative D call: TRBD1 (6 bases). The ends were cut back, 0 bases at V and 5 bases at J, with 17 bases in the middle. The CDR3 is 15 amino acids. CDR1 and CDR2 (germline): SQVTM, ANQGSEA.

The V call is TRBV14, the J call TRBJ2-5, with D perhaps TRBD2 (5 bases). The CDR3 has 14 residues. The germline V gene encodes CDR1 SGHDN and CDR2 FVKESK. V lost 3 bases and J lost 4, with 12 bases in between. The CDR3 nucleotides are TGTGCCAGCAGCCACGGACTGATTAGAGAGACCCAGTACTTC. Translated: CASSHGLIRETQYF.

This chain uses TRBV19 with TRBJ1-5; 9 bases line up with TRBD1. The CDR3 loop spans 16 amino acids. CDR1 and CDR2 (germline): LNHDA, SQIVND (reference sequence). J gave up 3 bases and V 3 bases, and 6 bases lay outside the gene matches. The CDR3 nucleotides are TGTGCCAGTAGTATGGGTAGGACAGGGGTCAATCAGCCCCAGCATTTT. Protein: CASSMGRTGVNQPQHF.

The chain joins TRBV4-3 to TRBJ2-7; D uncertain. Germline values: CDR1 LGHNA, CDR2 YSLEER. The CDR3 spans 17 residues. The germline V and J ends were trimmed by 5 bases and 1 base, with 21 bases remaining between them. CDR3 in amino acids: CASSARVGHDFSYEQYF. CDR3 nucleotides: TGCGCCAGCAGCGCTCGGGTCGGCCACGACTTTTCCTACGAGCAGTACTTC.

CDR3 protein: CASSLGGQGNEQYF. CDR3 in DNA: TGCGCCAGCAGCTTGGGAGGACAGGGCAACGAGCAGTACTTC. V is TRBV5-1 and J is TRBJ2-7; 8 nucleotides match TRBD1. V was clipped by 0 bases and J by 5 bases; unmatched bases: 4. Germline V gives CDR1 SGHRS, CDR2 YFSETQ. This CDR3 spans 14 amino acids.

This clone was seen just once. The gene calls are TRBV19 and TRBJ2-2; tentative D call: TRBD1 (5 bases). Germline V CDR1 and CDR2: LNHDA, SQIVND (reference sequence). Between the trimmed V and J ends, which lost 7 bases and 5 bases, there was a span of 17 bases. The CDR3 has 15 residues. In DNA, the CDR3 is TGTGCCAGTACTTATAGTAGGGGCCCAACCGGGGAGCTGTTTTTT. Its translation is CASTYSRGPTGELFF.

This clone was found once. No conserved phenylalanine or tryptophan is present at the end of the CDR3, so a read error is the likely explanation. The chain carries TRBV5-1 and TRBJ1-1, with 7 nucleotides matching TRBD1. Germline CDR1 reads SGHRS; CDR2 reads YFSETQ. V lost 2 bases to trimming and J lost 1 base; unmatched junction nucleotides: 8. The CDR3 is made up of 16 amino acids. CDR3 DNA sequence: TGCGCCAGCAGCTTTACAGGGGAAGAGGGGAACACTGAAGCTTTCTCT. It translates to CASSFTGEEGNTEAFS.